This entry features one TCR beta chain sequence. Here immunoSEQ multiplex PCR was the method, and the copy in TCRdb shows in-frame clones only, minus some. The sample includes 100,000 to 140,000 clones, roughly nine tenths of them seen just once. V shed 3 bases and J 0 bases; nucleotides not matched to a gene: 6. The V gene's germline CDR1 is SGHVS and CDR2 FQNEAQ. The CDR3 sequence is 17 residues long. This record comes from a study of T cell responses to AZD1222 COVID-19 vaccine. Source: peripheral blood, taken on day 0 of AZD1222 vaccination. The V call is TRBV7-8, the J call TRBJ1-4; 8 bases agree with TRBD1. The origin of this receptor is an adult in good health. The CDR3 region is CASSFRDRTATNEKLFF. The CDR3 DNA sequence: TGTGCCAGCAGCTTTCGGGACAGGACAGCAACTAATGAAAAACTGTTTTTT.